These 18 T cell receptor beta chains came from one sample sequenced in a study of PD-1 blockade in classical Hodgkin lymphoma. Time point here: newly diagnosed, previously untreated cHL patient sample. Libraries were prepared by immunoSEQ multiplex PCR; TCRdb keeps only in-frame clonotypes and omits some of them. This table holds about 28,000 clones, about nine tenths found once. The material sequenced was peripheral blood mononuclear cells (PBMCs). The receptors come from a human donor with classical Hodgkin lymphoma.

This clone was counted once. The CDR3 coding sequence is TGTGCCAGTAGTAAACGACAGGGAGGTGTCACTGAAGCTTTCTTT. Protein sequence: CASSKRQGGVTEAFF. V usage is TRBV19 and J usage is TRBJ1-1; 7 positions match TRBD1. V lost 4 bases and J lost 4; bases outside the gene matches: 9. The CDR3 runs to 15 residues. CDR1 LNHDA and CDR2 SQIVND come from the germline V gene (reference sequence).

The CDR3 coding sequence is TGTGCCAGTAGGGACAGGGGGCGAAGCAATCAGCCCCAGCATTTT. Translated, it gives CASRDRGRSNQPQHF. The chain is built from TRBV19 and TRBJ1-5, with TRBD1 matching over 11 bases. Germline CDR1 reads LNHDA; CDR2 reads SQIVND (reference sequence). The CDR3 totals 15 residues. The V and J ends lost 6 bases and 1 base, in that order; junction bases with no gene match: 2.

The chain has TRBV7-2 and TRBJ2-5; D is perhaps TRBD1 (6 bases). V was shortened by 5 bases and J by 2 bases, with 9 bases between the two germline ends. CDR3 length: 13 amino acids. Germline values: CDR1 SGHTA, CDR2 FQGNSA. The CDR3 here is CASSPGVQETQYF. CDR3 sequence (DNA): TGTGCCAGCAGCCCAGGGGTTCAAGAGACCCAGTACTTC.

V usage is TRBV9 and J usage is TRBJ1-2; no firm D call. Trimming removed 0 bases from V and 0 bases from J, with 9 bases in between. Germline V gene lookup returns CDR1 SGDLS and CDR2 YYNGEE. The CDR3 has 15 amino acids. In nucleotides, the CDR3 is TGTGCCAGCAGCGTAGGGAGTCCCACTAACTATGGCTACACCTTC. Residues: CASSVGSPTNYGYTF.

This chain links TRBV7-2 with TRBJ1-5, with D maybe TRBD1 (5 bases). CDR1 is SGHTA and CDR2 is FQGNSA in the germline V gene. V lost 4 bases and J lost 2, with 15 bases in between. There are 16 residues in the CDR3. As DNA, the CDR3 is TGTGCCAGCAGCTCGGACATGGGGTGGGGCAATCAGCCCCAGCATTTT. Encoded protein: CASSSDMGWGNQPQHF.

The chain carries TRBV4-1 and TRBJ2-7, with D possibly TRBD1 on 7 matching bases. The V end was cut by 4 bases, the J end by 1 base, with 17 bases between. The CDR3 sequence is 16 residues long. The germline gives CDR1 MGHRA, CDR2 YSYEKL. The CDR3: CASSPFRGATSYEQYF. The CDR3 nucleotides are TGCGCCAGCAGCCCTTTCAGGGGGGCCACGTCCTACGAGCAGTACTTC.

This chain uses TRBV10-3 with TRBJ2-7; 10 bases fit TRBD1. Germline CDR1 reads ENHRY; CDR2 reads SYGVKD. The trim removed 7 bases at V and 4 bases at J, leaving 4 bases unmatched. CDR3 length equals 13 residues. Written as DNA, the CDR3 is TGTGCCATCAAGGACAGGGGGACGTACGAGCAGTACTTC. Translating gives CAIKDRGTYEQYF.

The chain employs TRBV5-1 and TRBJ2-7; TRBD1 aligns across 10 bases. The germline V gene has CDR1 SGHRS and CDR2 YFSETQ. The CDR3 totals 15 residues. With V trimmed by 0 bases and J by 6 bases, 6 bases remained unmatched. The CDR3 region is CASSLDGTGAGEQYF. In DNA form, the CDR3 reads TGCGCCAGCAGCTTGGATGGGACAGGGGCGGGCGAGCAGTACTTC.

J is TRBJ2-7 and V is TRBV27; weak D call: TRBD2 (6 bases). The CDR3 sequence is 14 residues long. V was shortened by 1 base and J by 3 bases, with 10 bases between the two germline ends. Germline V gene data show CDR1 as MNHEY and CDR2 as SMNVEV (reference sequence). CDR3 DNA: TGTGCCAGCAGTTTATTAGCGGAGGGCTACGAGCAGTACTTC. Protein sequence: CASSLLAEGYEQYF.

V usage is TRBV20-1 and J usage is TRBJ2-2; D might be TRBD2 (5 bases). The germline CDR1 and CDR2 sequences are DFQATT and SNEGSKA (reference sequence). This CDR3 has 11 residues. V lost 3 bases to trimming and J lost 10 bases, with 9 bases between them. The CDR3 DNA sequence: TGCAGTGCTAGGACTACAGCGGAGCTGTTTTTT. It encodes CSARTTAELFF.

CDR3 amino acids: CASSGGLEVFYEQYF. CDR3 DNA sequence: TGTGCCAGCAGCGGAGGGCTAGAGGTGTTCTACGAGCAGTACTTC. The chain combines TRBV7-2 with TRBJ2-7; D possibly corresponds to TRBD2 (6 bases). Germline V CDR1 and CDR2: SGHTA, FQGNSA. V was trimmed by 5 bases and J by 3 bases, leaving 17 bases between them. This CDR3 comprises 15 residues.

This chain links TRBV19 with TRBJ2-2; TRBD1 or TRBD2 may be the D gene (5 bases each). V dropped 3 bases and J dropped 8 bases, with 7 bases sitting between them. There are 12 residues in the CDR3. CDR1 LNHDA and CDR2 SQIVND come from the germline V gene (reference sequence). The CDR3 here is CASSIGTGELFF. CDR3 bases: TGTGCCAGTAGTATTGGGACGGGGGAGCTGTTTTTT.

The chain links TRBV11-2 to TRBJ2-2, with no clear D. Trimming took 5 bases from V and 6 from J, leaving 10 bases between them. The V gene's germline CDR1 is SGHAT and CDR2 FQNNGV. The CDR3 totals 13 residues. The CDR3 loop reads CASSPRQSGELFF. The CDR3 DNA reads TGTGCCAGCAGCCCCCGACAATCCGGGGAGCTGTTTTTT.

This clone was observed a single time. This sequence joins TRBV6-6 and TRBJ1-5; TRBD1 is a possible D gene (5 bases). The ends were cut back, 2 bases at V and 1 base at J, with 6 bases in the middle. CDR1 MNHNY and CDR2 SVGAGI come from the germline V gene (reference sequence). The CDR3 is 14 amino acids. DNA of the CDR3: TGTGCCAGCAGTTACAGGGGCAGCAATCAGCCCCAGCATTTT. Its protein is CASSYRGSNQPQHF.

The CDR3 is CASSEDPSGNTIYF. The CDR3 coding sequence is TGTGCCAGCAGCGAGGACCCCTCTGGAAACACCATATATTTT. The chain uses TRBV7-3 and TRBJ1-3; D gene unclear. Germline loops: CDR1 SGHTA, CDR2 FQGTGA. V was pared by 5 bases and J by 0 bases, with 8 bases between. The CDR3 is made up of 14 amino acids.

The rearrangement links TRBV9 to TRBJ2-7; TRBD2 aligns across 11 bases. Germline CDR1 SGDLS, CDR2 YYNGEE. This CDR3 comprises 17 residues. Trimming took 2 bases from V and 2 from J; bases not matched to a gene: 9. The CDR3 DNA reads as TGTGCCAGCAGCGTGGGGGTCGGGACTAGCGGCACCTACGAGCAGTACTTC. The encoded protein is CASSVGVGTSGTYEQYF.

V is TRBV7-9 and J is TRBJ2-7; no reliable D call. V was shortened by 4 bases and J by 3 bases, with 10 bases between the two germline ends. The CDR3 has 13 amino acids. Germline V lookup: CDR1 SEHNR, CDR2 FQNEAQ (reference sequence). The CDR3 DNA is TGTGCCAGCAGCTCATCAAGGATCTACGAGCAGTACTTC. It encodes CASSSSRIYEQYF.

This CDR3 is CASTTDRRVLFF. As DNA, the CDR3 is TGTGCCAGCACCACGGACCGAAGAGTACTGTTTTTT. The chain uses TRBV6-5 and TRBJ1-4; D gene unclear. Germline loops: CDR1 MNHEY, CDR2 SVGAGI. This CDR3 has 12 residues. Trimming took off 7 bases at V and 13 bases at J, with 16 bases between the two ends.